This TCR beta chain was obtained from a study of OX40 agonist ivuxolimab in advanced cancers. Autoimmune disease history or systemic immunosuppression led to patient exclusion. With baseline, cycle 4 day 1, and cycle 7 day 1 as timepoints, blood was sampled. The CDR3 runs 14 residues. The germline V gene encodes CDR1 MNHEY and CDR2 SVGAGI. V lost 0 bases and J 4 bases, leaving 4 bases between the germline ends. Generated by immunoSEQ multiplex PCR, the TCRdb table keeps only in-frame clones and is missing some. Of fewer than 55,000 clones in the sample, 75% to 90% are singletons; the top ten hold under 2%.

This sample comprised CD4+ or CD8+ T cells sorted from blood, obtained in a trial of the OX40 agonist ivuxolimab. The chain carries TRBV6-5 and TRBJ2-6; D remains ambiguous. The TCR sequence derives from an adult with an advanced solid tumor such as melanoma, head and neck, liver or kidney cancer. CDR3 bases: TGTGCCAGCAGTTACTCGACGGGGGCCAACGTCCTGACTTTC. The encoded protein is CASSYSTGANVLTF.